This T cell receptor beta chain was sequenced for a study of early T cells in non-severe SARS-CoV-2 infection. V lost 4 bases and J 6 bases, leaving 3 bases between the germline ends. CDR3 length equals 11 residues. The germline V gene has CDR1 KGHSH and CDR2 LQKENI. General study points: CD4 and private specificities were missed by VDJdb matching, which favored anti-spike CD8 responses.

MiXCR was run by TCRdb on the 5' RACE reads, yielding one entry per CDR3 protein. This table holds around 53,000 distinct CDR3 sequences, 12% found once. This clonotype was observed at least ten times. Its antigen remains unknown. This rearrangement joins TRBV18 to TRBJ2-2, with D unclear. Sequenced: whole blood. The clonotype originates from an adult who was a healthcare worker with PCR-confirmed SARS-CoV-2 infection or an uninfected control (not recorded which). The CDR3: CASSQPGELFF. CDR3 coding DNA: TGTGCCAGCTCACAGCCCGGGGAGCTGTTTTTT.